This T cell receptor beta chain was profiled in a study of blood T cell repertoires in COVID-19. Overall study: Sample material is recorded as cDNA or gDNA derived from T cells, B-cell-depleted T cells, or PBMCs.

V was shortened by 1 base and J by 1 base, with 17 bases between the two germline ends. CDR3 size: 18 residues. Germline CDR1 is MGHRA and CDR2 is YSYEKL. Under the authors' procedure: Counts of nucleated cells, estimated from reference gene primer amplification, were obtained. TCRdb's table, derived via immunoSEQ multiplex PCR, lists solely in-frame clones and lacks some. That table supplies the V and J calls and clone size; D and trimming were determined from the DNA. The sample gives under 450,000 clones, roughly four fifths of which show up once; roughly 1.1% is in the top ten. Material for sequencing was peripheral blood. This receptor was taken from a human donor with acute or convalescent COVID-19. The donor label of this sample is uncertain. This chain connects TRBV4-1 to TRBJ2-4; D is perhaps TRBD2 (7 bases). In nucleotides, the CDR3 is TGCGCCAGCAGCCAAGGGGGGGCGGGGGTTACCGCCAAAAACATTCAGTACTTC. Translated: CASSQGGAGVTAKNIQYF.